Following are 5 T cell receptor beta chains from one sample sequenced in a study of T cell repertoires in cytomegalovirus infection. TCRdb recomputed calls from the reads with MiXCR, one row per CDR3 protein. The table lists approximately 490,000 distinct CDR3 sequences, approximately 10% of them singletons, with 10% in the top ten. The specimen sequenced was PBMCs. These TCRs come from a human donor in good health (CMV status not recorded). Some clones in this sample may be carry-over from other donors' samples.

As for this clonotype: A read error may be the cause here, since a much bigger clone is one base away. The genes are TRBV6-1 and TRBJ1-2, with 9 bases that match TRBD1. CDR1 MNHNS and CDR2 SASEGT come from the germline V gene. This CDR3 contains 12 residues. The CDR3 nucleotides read TGTGTCGGCGGACAGGGGTGGTATGGCTACACCTTC. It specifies CVGGQGWYGYTF.

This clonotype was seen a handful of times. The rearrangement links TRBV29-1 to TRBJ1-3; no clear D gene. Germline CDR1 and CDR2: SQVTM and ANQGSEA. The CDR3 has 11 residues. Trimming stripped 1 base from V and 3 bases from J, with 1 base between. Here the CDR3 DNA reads TGCAGCGTTGAAGTTGGAAACACCATATATTTT. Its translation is CSVEVGNTIYF.

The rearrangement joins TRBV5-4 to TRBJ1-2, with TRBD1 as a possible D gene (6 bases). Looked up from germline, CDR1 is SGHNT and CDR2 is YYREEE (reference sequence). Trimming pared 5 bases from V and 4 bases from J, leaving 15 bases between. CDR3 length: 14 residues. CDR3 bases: TGTGCCAGCAGTAGTCGGACAGACGGCTATGGCTACACCTTC. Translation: CASSSRTDGYGYTF.

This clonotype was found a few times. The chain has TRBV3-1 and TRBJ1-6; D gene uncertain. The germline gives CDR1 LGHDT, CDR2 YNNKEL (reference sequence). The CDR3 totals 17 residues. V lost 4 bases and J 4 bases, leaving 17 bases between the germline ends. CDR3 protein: CASSPTGGQPYNSPLHF. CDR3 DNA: TGTGCCAGCAGCCCGACCGGAGGGCAGCCTTATAATTCACCCCTCCACTTT. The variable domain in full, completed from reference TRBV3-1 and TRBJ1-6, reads DTAVSQTPKYLVTQMGNDKSIKCEQNLGHDTMYWYKQDSKKFLKIMFSYNNKELIINETVPNRFSPKSPDKAHLNLHINSLELGDSAVYFCASSPTGGQPYNSPLHFGNGTRLTVT.

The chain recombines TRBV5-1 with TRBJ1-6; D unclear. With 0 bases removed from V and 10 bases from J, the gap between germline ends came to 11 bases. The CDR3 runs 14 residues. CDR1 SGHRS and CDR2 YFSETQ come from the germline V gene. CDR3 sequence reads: CASSLELAGSPLHF. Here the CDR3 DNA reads TGCGCCAGCAGCTTGGAATTGGCTGGGTCACCCCTCCACTTT.